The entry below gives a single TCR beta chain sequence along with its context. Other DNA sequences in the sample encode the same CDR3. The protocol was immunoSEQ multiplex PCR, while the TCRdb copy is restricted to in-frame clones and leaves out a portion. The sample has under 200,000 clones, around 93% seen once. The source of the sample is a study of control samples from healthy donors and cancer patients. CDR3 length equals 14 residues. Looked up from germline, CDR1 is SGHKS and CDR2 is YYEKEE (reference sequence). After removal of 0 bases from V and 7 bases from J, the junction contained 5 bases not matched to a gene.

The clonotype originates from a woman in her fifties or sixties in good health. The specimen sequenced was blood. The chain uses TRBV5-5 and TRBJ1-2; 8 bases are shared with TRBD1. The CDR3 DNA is TGTGCCAGCAGCTTGGTTTTCAGGGGGCCTGGCTACACCTTC. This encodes CASSLVFRGPGYTF.